This TCR beta chain was sequenced in a study of blood T cell repertoires in COVID-19. About the research overall: The samples span acute and convalescent COVID-19 from the United States, Italy and Spain. From T cells, B-cell-depleted T cells, or PBMCs came the material, which was cDNA or gDNA.

As originally analysed: Counts of nucleated cells, estimated from reference gene primer amplification, were obtained. Method: immunoSEQ multiplex PCR; TCRdb's copy keeps in-frame clones and lacks some. Clone size and V and J calls were adopted from that table, with D and trimming inferred from the DNA. The profile covers around 64,000 clones, with 86% appearing a single time and 2% taken by the ten largest. Germline V gene data show CDR1 as ENHRY and CDR2 as SYGVKD. CDR3 length equals 19 residues. The germline V and J ends were trimmed by 0 bases and 0 bases, with 18 bases remaining between them. The receptor was derived from a man aged 25-40 years with acute or convalescent COVID-19. The chain links TRBV10-3 to TRBJ1-5, with a tentative D call TRBD1 (6 bases). The sample was peripheral blood. The CDR3 DNA sequence: TGTGCCATCAGTGAGTCCCCCCCGGGACAATCCGGTAGCAATCAGCCCCAGCATTTT. Its translation is CAISESPPGQSGSNQPQHF.